There are a few counts of the clone carrying this TCR beta chain. V was pared by 3 bases and J by 3 bases, with 8 bases between. The CDR3 length is 13 residues. Germline values: CDR1 LNHDA, CDR2 SQIVND (reference sequence). These data belong to a study of resident and recirculating memory T cells in vitiligo. Across the whole study: Genomic DNA was extracted from whole homogenized samples, with no cell sorting.

Clones were sequenced by immunoSEQ multiplex PCR, and TCRdb holds only the in-frame ones, with some missing. The table records about 76,000 clones, about 91% of them present only once. Sequenced sample: blood. This sequence joins TRBV19 and TRBJ1-1, with D perhaps matching TRBD1 (5 bases). The clonotype comes from a male donor with vitiligo. The CDR3 nucleotides read TGTGCCAGTAGTATTGTGACAGACACTGAAGCTTTCTTT. This encodes CASSIVTDTEAFF.